A single sample gave rise to the 23 T cell receptor beta chains below, sequenced in a study of technical replicates of blood from a few donors. Assay: immunoSEQ multiplex PCR; the TCRdb copy retains only in-frame clones and omits some. The table lists around 100,000 clones, over 90% of them singletons. Sequencing was performed on T cells isolated from PBMCs. The receptors come from a human donor in good health.

The chain is built from TRBV4-3 and TRBJ1-2, with TRBD1 matching over 12 bases. Germline CDR1 reads LGHNA; CDR2 reads YSLEER. Trimming at V came to 0 bases and at J to 6 bases, leaving 5 bases not matched to a gene. The length of the CDR3 is 16 residues. The CDR3 region is CASSQDWGQGADGYTF. The CDR3, as DNA: TGCGCCAGCAGCCAAGATTGGGGACAGGGGGCCGATGGCTACACCTTC.

This clone was observed once. V gene TRBV6-5 combines with J gene TRBJ1-2, with D perhaps TRBD1 (6 bases). The CDR3 is made up of 12 amino acids. Germline V CDR1 and CDR2: MNHEY, SVGAGI. Trimming stripped 6 bases from V and 8 bases from J, with 13 bases between. CDR3 sequence (DNA): TGTGCCAGCAGATCAGGGGTATGGGGCTACACCTTC. Translated, it gives CASRSGVWGYTF.

The chain is built from TRBV4-1 and TRBJ2-6; 12 bases fit TRBD2. Trimming removed 1 base from V and 4 bases from J; junction bases left unmatched: 8. Germline V gene sequence: CDR1 MGHRA, CDR2 YSYEKL. This CDR3 has 19 amino acids. CDR3 DNA sequence: TGCGCCAGCAGCCAAGGAAGGCTAGCGGGAGGGTCAGGGGCCAACGTCCTGACTTTC. Its translation is CASSQGRLAGGSGANVLTF.

Here the CDR3 reads CASGVGVSYNEQFF. CDR3 DNA sequence: TGCGCCAGTGGTGTAGGGGTCTCCTACAATGAGCAGTTCTTC. This chain connects TRBV4-1 to TRBJ2-1, with D perhaps TRBD1 (5 bases). This CDR3 region has 14 residues. V gave up 9 bases and J gave up 0 bases, with 12 bases separating them. Germline assignment: CDR1 MGHRA and CDR2 YSYEKL.

The V gene is TRBV28, the J gene TRBJ1-5, with 10 nucleotides matching TRBD1. With V trimmed by 5 bases and J by 5 bases, 0 bases remained unmatched. In germline, CDR1 is MDHEN, CDR2 SYDVKM. This CDR3 spans 13 amino acids. The CDR3: CASSGTGDQPQHF. The DNA for the CDR3 is TGTGCCAGCAGTGGGACAGGGGATCAGCCCCAGCATTTT.

The V gene is TRBV30, the J gene TRBJ2-3; D is perhaps TRBD2 (5 bases). CDR1 is GTSNPN and CDR2 is SVGIG in the germline V gene (reference sequence). V lost 0 bases, J lost 7 bases, and 20 bases lay in between. This CDR3 is 16 amino acids long. In DNA form, the CDR3 reads TGTGCCTGGAGTGTACTGTCGGGGATTAGGGAGAATACGCAGTATTTT. Translation gives CAWSVLSGIRENTQYF.

The V gene is TRBV15, the J gene TRBJ2-2, with D perhaps TRBD2 (6 bases). Deletions cut 1 base from V and 13 bases from J, with 19 bases between. Germline V gives CDR1 LNHNV, CDR2 YYDKDF (reference sequence). The CDR3 has 15 amino acids. In DNA form, the CDR3 reads TGTGCCACCAGCAGAGGTCCGAGCGGGCGGCGCCCGCTGTTTTTT. Translation: CATSRGPSGRRPLFF.

The chain links TRBV27 to TRBJ1-1, with D possibly being TRBD1 (5 bases). The CDR3 runs 15 residues. The germline CDR1 and CDR2 sequences are MNHEY and SMNVEV (reference sequence). The ends were cut back, 5 bases at V and 9 bases at J, with 22 bases in the middle. Here the CDR3 reads CASSTAWGRENQAFF. CDR3 coding DNA: TGTGCCAGCAGTACCGCCTGGGGGAGGGAGAATCAAGCTTTCTTT.

The chain joins TRBV4-3 to TRBJ2-7; possibly TRBD1 for D (6 bases). With 0 bases removed from V and 0 bases from J, the gap between germline ends came to 12 bases. Germline V lookup: CDR1 LGHNA, CDR2 YSLEER. The CDR3 is 16 residues long. The CDR3 nucleotides read TGCGCCAGCAGCCAAGACCCCGGACAGAACTCCTACGAGCAGTACTTC. Protein sequence: CASSQDPGQNSYEQYF.

The rearrangement links TRBV6-5 to TRBJ2-5; weak D call: TRBD1 (6 bases). Germline V gene data show CDR1 as MNHEY and CDR2 as SVGAGI. The CDR3 is made up of 12 amino acids. V was trimmed by 7 bases and J by 5 bases, leaving 11 bases between them. The CDR3 reads CASIGGRETQYF. Written as DNA, the CDR3 is TGTGCCAGCATTGGGGGCAGGGAGACCCAGTACTTC.

The J gene is TRBJ1-1, the V gene TRBV6-1; D may be TRBD1 (5 bases). V lost 4 bases to trimming and J lost 1 base, with 7 bases between them. The CDR3 totals 13 residues. Per the germline V gene, CDR1 is MNHNS and CDR2 is SASEGT. The CDR3 loop reads CASSATGNTEAFF. CDR3 DNA sequence: TGTGCCAGCAGTGCTACAGGGAACACTGAAGCTTTCTTT.

This sequence joins TRBV11-2 and TRBJ2-2; TRBD1 matches 8 bases. Germline V gene sequence: CDR1 SGHAT, CDR2 FQNNGV. This CDR3 is 17 amino acids long. V shed 4 bases, J shed 5 bases, and the junction held 12 bases outside the gene matches. CDR3 loop: CASSSIGTRDRTGELFF. In nucleotides, the CDR3 is TGTGCCAGCAGCTCGATAGGGACCAGGGACAGGACCGGGGAGCTGTTTTTT. The entire variable domain, with the rest obtained from reference TRBV11-2 and TRBJ2-2, is as follows: EAGVAQSPRYKIIEKRQSVAFWCNPISGHATLYWYQQILGQGPKLLIQFQNNGVVDDSQLPKDRFSAERLKGVDSTLKIQPAKLEDSAVYLCASSSIGTRDRTGELFFGEGSRLTVL.

This clone was picked up one time. This chain joins TRBV5-1 and TRBJ2-3, with D maybe TRBD1 (6 bases). In germline, CDR1 is SGHRS, CDR2 YFSETQ. This CDR3 comprises 15 residues. V lost 4 bases and J 2 bases, leaving 14 bases between the germline ends. The CDR3 is CASSEVGGITDTQYF. CDR3 in DNA: TGCGCCAGCAGCGAGGTAGGGGGAATCACAGATACGCAGTATTTT.

This chain uses TRBV9 with TRBJ2-1; D may be TRBD2 (5 bases). This CDR3 spans 16 amino acids. Germline lookup yields CDR1 SGDLS and CDR2 YYNGEE. Trimming shortened V by 0 bases and J by 4 bases, and 14 bases separated the two germline ends. The CDR3 protein is CASSVGSRGFYNEQFF. DNA of the CDR3: TGTGCCAGCAGCGTAGGGAGCCGAGGGTTTTACAATGAGCAGTTCTTC.

In its sample, this clone was seen once. The gene calls are TRBV5-6 and TRBJ2-4; a possible D gene is TRBD2 (5 bases). Germline loops: CDR1 SGHDT, CDR2 YYEEEE. Trimming pared 0 bases from V and 1 base from J, leaving 14 bases between. The CDR3 extends over 17 amino acids. CDR3 amino acids: CASSLAPGDLAKNIQYF. The CDR3 nucleotides read TGTGCCAGCAGCTTGGCGCCCGGGGATTTGGCCAAAAACATTCAGTACTTC. The variable domain in full, completed from reference TRBV5-6 and TRBJ2-4, reads DAGVTQSPTHLIKTRGQQVTLRCSPKSGHDTVSWYQQALGQGPQFIFQYYEEEERQRGNFPDRFSGHQFPNYSSELNVNALLLGDSALYLCASSLAPGDLAKNIQYFGAGTRLSVL.

In this sample, this clone turned up once. The chain recombines TRBV25-1 with TRBJ2-7; D call uncertain. Trimming removed 7 bases at V and 0 bases at J, with 7 bases between. Germline V gene data show CDR1 as MGHDK and CDR2 as SYGVNS. The CDR3 is 12 amino acids. The CDR3 region has the DNA TGTGCCAGCAAGGCAGGCTCCTACGAGCAGTACTTC. The encoded protein is CASKAGSYEQYF.

The rearrangement links TRBV30 to TRBJ1-2, with D unclear. In germline, CDR1 is GTSNPN, CDR2 SVGIG (reference sequence). This CDR3 contains 15 residues. V lost 3 bases to trimming and J lost 3 bases, with 17 bases between them. CDR3 sequence reads: CAWRESLTKDYGYTF. The CDR3 bases are TGTGCCTGGAGAGAATCCCTGACAAAAGACTATGGCTACACCTTC. Together with reference TRBV30 and TRBJ1-2, the CDR3 gives the full variable domain: SQTIHQWPATLVQPVGSPLSLECTVEGTSNPNLYWYRQAAGRGLQLLFYSVGIGQISSEVPQNLSASRPQDRQFILSSKKLLLSDSGFYLCAWRESLTKDYGYTFGSGTRLTVV.

The chain uses TRBV12-5 and TRBJ2-1, with TRBD2 matching 11 bases. Germline trimming cut 0 bases from V and 9 bases from J; bases unmatched to any gene: 7. The CDR3 is made up of 16 amino acids. Germline V gene lookup returns CDR1 LGHNT and CDR2 FRNRAP. This chain's CDR3 is CASGLVFGLAGSEQFF. The CDR3 DNA sequence: TGTGCTAGTGGTTTGGTATTTGGACTAGCGGGTAGTGAGCAGTTCTTC. The variable domain in full, with the rest retrieved from reference TRBV12-5 and TRBJ2-1, is DARVTQTPRHKVTEMGQEVTMRCQPILGHNTVFWYRQTMMQGLELLAYFRNRAPLDDSGMPKDRFSAEMPDATLATLKIQPSEPRDSAVYFCASGLVFGLAGSEQFFGPGTRLTVL.

The chain employs TRBV6-1 and TRBJ2-3; the match to TRBD2 covers 13 bases. Germline V lookup: CDR1 MNHNS, CDR2 SASEGT. This CDR3 is built from 16 residues. Trimming removed 4 bases from V and 5 bases from J; junction bases left unmatched: 6. The CDR3 reads CASSARTSGSGDTQYF. DNA of the CDR3: TGTGCCAGCAGTGCCCGGACTAGCGGGAGCGGAGATACGCAGTATTTT.

The CDR3 spells CASIAPAVTEAFF. The CDR3 DNA sequence: TGTGCCAGCATCGCCCCGGCGGTGACTGAAGCTTTCTTT. The gene calls are TRBV6-1 and TRBJ1-1; no reliable D call. Deletions cut 7 bases from V and 5 bases from J, with 14 bases between. The CDR3 totals 13 residues. Germline lookup yields CDR1 MNHNS and CDR2 SASEGT.

This clone has a single count. The J gene is TRBJ2-3, the V gene TRBV27; possibly TRBD2 for D (5 bases). The CDR3 consists of 13 residues. Trimming stripped 6 bases from V and 4 bases from J, with 11 bases between. Germline CDR1 is MNHEY and CDR2 is SMNVEV (reference sequence). The CDR3 spells CASSVANSDTQYF. CDR3 sequence (DNA): TGTGCCAGCAGCGTAGCGAACTCAGATACGCAGTATTTT.

V is TRBV18 and J is TRBJ2-3; tentative D call: TRBD2 (6 bases). The ends were cut back, 9 bases at V and 4 bases at J, with 17 bases in the middle. Germline lookup yields CDR1 KGHSH and CDR2 LQKENI. This CDR3 comprises 14 residues. The DNA for the CDR3 is TGTGCCAGTCAAAAGGAGGGTCACGCAGATACGCAGTATTTT. It yields the protein CASQKEGHADTQYF.

The chain links TRBV19 to TRBJ2-7; perhaps TRBD2 as D (6 bases). This CDR3 is built from 14 residues. Germline assignment: CDR1 LNHDA and CDR2 SQIVND (reference sequence). Trimming removed 4 bases from V and 4 bases from J, with 14 bases in between. CDR3: CASSNSGVRYEQYF. As DNA, the CDR3 is TGTGCCAGTAGTAACTCGGGAGTACGATACGAGCAGTACTTC.